This TCR beta chain is drawn from a study of T cell responses to AZD1222 COVID-19 vaccine. Study-level background: Analysis merged second doses at about 4 or about 12 weeks.

Generated by immunoSEQ multiplex PCR, the TCRdb table keeps only in-frame clones and is missing some. This table holds 85,000 to 130,000 clones, about 86% found once. This clone was recorded once. Its specificity is not known. Study results and caveats: Repertoire sampling was restricted to post-peak T cell response timepoints. The study found vaccine-associated CD4 TCRs spanning spike, dominant at 160-218 and 743-854.

This receptor was taken from an adult in good health. The material sequenced was peripheral blood, taken on day 0 of AZD1222 vaccination.

The DNA of the CDR3 is TGTGCCAGCAGCTTATACCAAGTAGCCGATACGCAGTATTTT. The encoded protein is CASSLYQVADTQYF. The chain combines TRBV13 with TRBJ2-3; D remains ambiguous. Germline V gives CDR1 PRHDT, CDR2 FYEKMQ (reference sequence). Trimming took 2 bases from V and 6 from J, leaving 12 bases between them. This CDR3 contains 14 residues. The full variable domain, its missing parts supplied by reference TRBV13 and TRBJ2-3, is AAGVIQSPRHLIKEKRETATLKCYPIPRHDTVYWYQQGPGQDPQFLISFYEKMQSDKGSIPDRFSAQQFSDYHSELNMSSLELGDSALYFCASSLYQVADTQYFGPGTRLTVL.